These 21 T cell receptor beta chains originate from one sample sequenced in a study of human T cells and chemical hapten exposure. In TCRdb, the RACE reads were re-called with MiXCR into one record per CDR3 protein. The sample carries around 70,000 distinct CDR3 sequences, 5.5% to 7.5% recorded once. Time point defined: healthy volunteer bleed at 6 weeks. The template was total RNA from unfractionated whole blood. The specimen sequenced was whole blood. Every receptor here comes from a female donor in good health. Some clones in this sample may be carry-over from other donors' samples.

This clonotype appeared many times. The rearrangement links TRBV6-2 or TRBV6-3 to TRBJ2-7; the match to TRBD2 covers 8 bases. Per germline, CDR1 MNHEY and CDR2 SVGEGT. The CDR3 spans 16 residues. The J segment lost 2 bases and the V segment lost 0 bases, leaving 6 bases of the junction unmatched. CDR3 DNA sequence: TGTGCCAGCAGTTACTCGAGTTCTAGCGGGCCCTACGAGCAGTACTTC. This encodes CASSYSSSSGPYEQYF.

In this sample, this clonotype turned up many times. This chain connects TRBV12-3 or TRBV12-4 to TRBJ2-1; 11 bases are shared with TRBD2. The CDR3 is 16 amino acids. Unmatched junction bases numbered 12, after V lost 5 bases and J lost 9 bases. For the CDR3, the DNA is TGTGCCAGCAGTCCCTTTAGCGGGAGGGCCAATGGTGAGCAGTTCTTC. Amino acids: CASSPFSGRANGEQFF.

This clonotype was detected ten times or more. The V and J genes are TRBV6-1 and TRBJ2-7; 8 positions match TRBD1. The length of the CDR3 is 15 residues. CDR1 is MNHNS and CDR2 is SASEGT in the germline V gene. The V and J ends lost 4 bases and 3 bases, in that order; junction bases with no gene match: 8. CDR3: CASSVDRGEHYEQYF. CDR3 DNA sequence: TGTGCCAGCAGTGTAGACAGGGGCGAACACTACGAGCAGTACTTC.

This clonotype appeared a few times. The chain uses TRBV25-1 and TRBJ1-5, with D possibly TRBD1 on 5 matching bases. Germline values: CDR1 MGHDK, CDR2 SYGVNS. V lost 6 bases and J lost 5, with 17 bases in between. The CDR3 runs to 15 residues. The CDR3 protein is CASSPEGRADQPQHF. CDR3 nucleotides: TGTGCCAGCAGCCCCGAAGGCAGGGCGGATCAGCCCCAGCATTTT.

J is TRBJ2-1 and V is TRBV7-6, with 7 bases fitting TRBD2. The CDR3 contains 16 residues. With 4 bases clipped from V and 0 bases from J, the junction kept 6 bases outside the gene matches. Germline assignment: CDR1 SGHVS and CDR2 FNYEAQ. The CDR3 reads CASSSLAELSYNEQFF. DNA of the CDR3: TGTGCCAGCAGCTCTCTAGCGGAACTCTCCTACAATGAGCAGTTCTTC. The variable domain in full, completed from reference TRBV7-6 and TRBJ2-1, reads GAGVSQSPRYKVTKRGQDVALRCDPISGHVSLYWYRQALGQGPEFLTYFNYEAQQDKSGLPNDRFSAERPEGSISTLTIQRTEQRDSAMYRCASSSLAELSYNEQFFGPGTRLTVL.

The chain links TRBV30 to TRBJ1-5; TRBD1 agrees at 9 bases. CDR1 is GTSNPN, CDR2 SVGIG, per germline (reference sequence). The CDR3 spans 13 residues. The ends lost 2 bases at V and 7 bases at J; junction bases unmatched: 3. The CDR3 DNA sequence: TGTGCCTGGAGTTTCACAGGGGGCCAGCCCCAGCATTTT. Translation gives CAWSFTGGQPQHF.

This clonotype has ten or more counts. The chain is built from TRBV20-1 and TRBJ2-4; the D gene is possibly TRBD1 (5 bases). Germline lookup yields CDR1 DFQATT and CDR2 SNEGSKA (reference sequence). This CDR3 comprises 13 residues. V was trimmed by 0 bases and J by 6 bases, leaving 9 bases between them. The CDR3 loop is CSARDLQGNIQYF. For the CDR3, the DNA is TGCAGTGCTAGAGATCTCCAGGGAAACATTCAGTACTTC.

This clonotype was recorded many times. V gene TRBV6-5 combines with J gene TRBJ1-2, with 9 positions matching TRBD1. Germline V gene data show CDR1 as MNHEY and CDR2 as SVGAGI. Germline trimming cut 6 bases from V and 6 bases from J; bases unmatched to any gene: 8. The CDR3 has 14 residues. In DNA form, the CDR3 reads TGTGCCAGCAGCCCCCCGGGACAGGGAAATGGCTACACCTTC. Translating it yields CASSPPGQGNGYTF.

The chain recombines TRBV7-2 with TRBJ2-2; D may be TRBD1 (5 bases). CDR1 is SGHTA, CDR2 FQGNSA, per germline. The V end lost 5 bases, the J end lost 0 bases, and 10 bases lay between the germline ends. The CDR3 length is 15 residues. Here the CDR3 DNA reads TGTGCCAGCAGCCACAGGTCCGCGAACACCGGGGAGCTGTTTTTT. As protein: CASSHRSANTGELFF.

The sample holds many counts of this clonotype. The CDR3: CSATGTENTGELFF. CDR3 DNA sequence: TGCAGTGCCACCGGGACAGAAAACACCGGGGAGCTGTTTTTT. This chain joins TRBV20-1 and TRBJ2-2; the match to TRBD1 covers 7 bases. This CDR3 has 14 residues. The germline gives CDR1 DFQATT, CDR2 SNEGSKA (reference sequence). V lost 6 bases and J lost 2; bases outside the gene matches: 6.

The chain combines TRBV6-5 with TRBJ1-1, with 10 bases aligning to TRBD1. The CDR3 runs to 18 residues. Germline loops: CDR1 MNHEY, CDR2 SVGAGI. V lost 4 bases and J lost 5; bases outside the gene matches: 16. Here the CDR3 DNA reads TGTGCCAGCAGTTCCCCCCCGGGACAGGGGTGGGAAATGACTGAAGCTTTCTTT. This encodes CASSSPPGQGWEMTEAFF.

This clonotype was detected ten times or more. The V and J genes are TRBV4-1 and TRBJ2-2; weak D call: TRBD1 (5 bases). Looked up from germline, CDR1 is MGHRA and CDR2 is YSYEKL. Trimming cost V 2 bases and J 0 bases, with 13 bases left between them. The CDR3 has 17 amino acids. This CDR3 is CASSQSATEANTGELFF. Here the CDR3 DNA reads TGCGCCAGCAGCCAAAGCGCGACAGAAGCGAACACCGGGGAGCTGTTTTTT.

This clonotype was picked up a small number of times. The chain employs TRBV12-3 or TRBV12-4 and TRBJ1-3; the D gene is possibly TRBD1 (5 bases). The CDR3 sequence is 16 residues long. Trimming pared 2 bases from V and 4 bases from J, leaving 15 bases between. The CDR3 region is CASSLRSGGTGNTIYF. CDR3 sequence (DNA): TGTGCCAGCAGTTTAAGGTCGGGGGGGACGGGAAACACCATATATTTT.

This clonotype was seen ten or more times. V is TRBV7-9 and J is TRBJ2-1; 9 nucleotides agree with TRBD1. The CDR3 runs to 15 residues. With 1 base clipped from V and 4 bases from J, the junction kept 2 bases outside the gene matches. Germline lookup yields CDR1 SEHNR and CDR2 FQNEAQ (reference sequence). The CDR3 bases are TGTGCCAGCAGCTTAGACAGGGGGCAGTACAATGAGCAGTTCTTC. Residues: CASSLDRGQYNEQFF.

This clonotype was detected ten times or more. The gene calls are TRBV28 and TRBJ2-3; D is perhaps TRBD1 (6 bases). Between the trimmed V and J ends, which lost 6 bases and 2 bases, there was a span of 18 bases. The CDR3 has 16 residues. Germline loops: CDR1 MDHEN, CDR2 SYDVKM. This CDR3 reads CASRDVRDTHTDTQYF. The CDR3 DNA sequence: TGTGCCAGCAGGGATGTCCGGGACACACACACAGATACGCAGTATTTT.

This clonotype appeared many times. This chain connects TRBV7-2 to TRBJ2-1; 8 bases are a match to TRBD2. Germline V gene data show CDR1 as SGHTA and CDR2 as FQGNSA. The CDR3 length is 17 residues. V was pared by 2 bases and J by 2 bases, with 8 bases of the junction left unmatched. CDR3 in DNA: TGTGCCAGCAGCTTATACTTGGCGGGAGGCCCCTACAATGAGCAGTTCTTC. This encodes CASSLYLAGGPYNEQFF.

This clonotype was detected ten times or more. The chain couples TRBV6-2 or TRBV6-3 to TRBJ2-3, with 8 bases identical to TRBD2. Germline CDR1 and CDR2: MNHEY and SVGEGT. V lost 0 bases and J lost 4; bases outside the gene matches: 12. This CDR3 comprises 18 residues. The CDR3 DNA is TGTGCCAGCAGTTACTCGATGCCGGGACTAGGATCCCCAGATACGCAGTATTTT. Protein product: CASSYSMPGLGSPDTQYF.

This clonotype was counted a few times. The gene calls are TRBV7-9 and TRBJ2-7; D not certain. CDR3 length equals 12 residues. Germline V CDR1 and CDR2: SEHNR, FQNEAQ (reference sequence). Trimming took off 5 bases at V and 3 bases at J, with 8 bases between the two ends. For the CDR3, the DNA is TGTGCCAGCAGCCAACAGTACTACGAGCAGTACTTC. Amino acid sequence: CASSQQYYEQYF.

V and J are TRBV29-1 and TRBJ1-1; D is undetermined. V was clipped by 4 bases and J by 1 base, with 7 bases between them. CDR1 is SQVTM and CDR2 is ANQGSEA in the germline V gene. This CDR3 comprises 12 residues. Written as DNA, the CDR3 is TGCAGCGTTGCCTATCGGAACACTGAAGCTTTCTTT. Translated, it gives CSVAYRNTEAFF.

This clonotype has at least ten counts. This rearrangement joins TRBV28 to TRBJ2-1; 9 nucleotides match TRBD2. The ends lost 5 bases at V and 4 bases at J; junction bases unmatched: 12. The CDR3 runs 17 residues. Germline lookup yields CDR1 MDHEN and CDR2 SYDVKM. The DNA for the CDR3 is TGTGCCAGCAGTAGCCCAGGCGGGAGGGCCACGTACAATGAGCAGTTCTTC. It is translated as CASSSPGGRATYNEQFF.

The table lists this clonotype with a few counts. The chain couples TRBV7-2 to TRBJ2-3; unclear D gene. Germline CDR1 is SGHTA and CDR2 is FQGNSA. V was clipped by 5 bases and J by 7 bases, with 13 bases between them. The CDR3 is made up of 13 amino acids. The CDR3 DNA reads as TGTGCCAGCAGCCAATATAACACTAATACGCAGTATTTT. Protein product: CASSQYNTNTQYF.